This is a list of T cell receptor beta chains from one sample in a study of OX40 agonist ivuxolimab in advanced cancers. TCRdb keeps only in-frame clones here, not all; method: immunoSEQ multiplex PCR. The sample consists of under 20,000 clones, roughly 80% of them appearing once. The material was CD4+ or CD8+ T cells sorted from blood, obtained in a trial of the OX40 agonist ivuxolimab. The receptors stem from an adult with an advanced solid tumor such as melanoma, head and neck, liver or kidney cancer. The CDR3 runs from the conserved cysteine through the conserved F or W. D genes are given only for firm matches. Only part of the rows carry a size: once, few, many, or a class if the clone is expanded.

. TRBJ2-5 TRBV19 . CATLGVSPPTQYF TGTGCCACCCTGGGGGTATCCCCCCCTACCCAGTACTTC
. TRBJ2-7 TRBV6-1 TRBD1 CASSAIGQGANEQYF TGTGCCAGCAGTGCGATTGGACAGGGGGCGAACGAGCAGTACTTC
. TRBJ2-1 TRBV19 . CASSIGPHDEQFF TGTGCCAGTAGTATAGGCCCACATGATGAGCAGTTCTTC
. TRBJ1-2 TRBV5-4 TRBD1 CASSPGTGFPLDGYTF TGTGCCAGCAGCCCAGGGACAGGGTTCCCATTAGATGGCTACACCTTC
. TRBJ2-2 TRBV9 . CASSPLGQGFTGELFF TGTGCCAGCAGCCCCCTGGGCCAGGGTTTCACCGGGGAGCTGTTTTTT
. TRBJ1-5 TRBV7-9 . CASSLAGGTSNQPQHF TGTGCCAGCAGCTTAGCGGGGGGGACCAGCAATCAGCCCCAGCATTTT
medium-sized TRBJ2-2 TRBV6-4 . CASSEAGSNTGELFF TGTGCCAGCAGTGAGGCAGGATCGAACACCGGGGAGCTGTTTTTT
. TRBJ1-6 TRBV19 . CASSMGASGLPLHF TGTGCCAGTAGTATGGGTGCCTCAGGTTTGCCCCTCCACTTT
once TRBJ1-5 TRBV19 . CASSMAGTHFQPQHF TGTGCCAGTAGTATGGCCGGTACCCACTTTCAGCCCCAGCATTTT
. TRBJ2-1 TRBV9 . CASSAMDGYNEQFF TGTGCCAGCAGCGCTATGGACGGCTACAATGAGCAGTTCTTC
few TRBJ2-7 TRBV9 TRBD1 CASSETGTARSSYEQYF TGTGCCAGCAGTGAGACTGGGACAGCCAGGAGCTCCTACGAGCAGTACTTC
. TRBJ1-2 TRBV4-2 TRBD1 CASSQDRGNYGYTF TGTGCCAGCAGCCAAGACAGGGGGAACTATGGCTACACCTTC
. TRBJ1-4 TRBV7-9 . CASSLDGRLHEKLFF TGTGCCAGCAGCTTAGATGGTAGGCTCCATGAAAAACTGTTTTTT
. TRBJ1-2 TRBV29-1 . CSVPTGGIYGYTF TGCAGCGTGCCGACAGGCGGGATCTATGGCTACACCTTC